This section outlines one TCR beta chain sequence together with its context. Its antigen is still unknown. This sample stems from a study of T cell responses to AZD1222 COVID-19 vaccine. Per the germline V gene, CDR1 is SGHKS and CDR2 is YYEKEE (reference sequence). Trimming removed 1 base from V and 3 bases from J; junction bases left unmatched: 15. This CDR3 spans 19 amino acids. General observations from the study: Spike-wide coverage was observed for vaccine-associated CD4 TCRs, with dominant responses at 160-218 and 743-854.

TCRdb keeps only in-frame clones here, not all; method: immunoSEQ multiplex PCR. Here the sample spans about 180,000 clones, around 89% being singletons. The chain joins TRBV5-5 to TRBJ2-2, with TRBD1 matching over 7 bases. Sample: peripheral blood, taken 28 days after the second dose of the MenACWY control vaccine. The source is an adult who received the MenACWY meningococcal vaccine as a control. The DNA for the CDR3 is TGTGCCAGCAGCTTGCCCGACAGGGTGGACCCTATGGACACCGGGGAGCTGTTTTTT. Its translation: CASSLPDRVDPMDTGELFF.